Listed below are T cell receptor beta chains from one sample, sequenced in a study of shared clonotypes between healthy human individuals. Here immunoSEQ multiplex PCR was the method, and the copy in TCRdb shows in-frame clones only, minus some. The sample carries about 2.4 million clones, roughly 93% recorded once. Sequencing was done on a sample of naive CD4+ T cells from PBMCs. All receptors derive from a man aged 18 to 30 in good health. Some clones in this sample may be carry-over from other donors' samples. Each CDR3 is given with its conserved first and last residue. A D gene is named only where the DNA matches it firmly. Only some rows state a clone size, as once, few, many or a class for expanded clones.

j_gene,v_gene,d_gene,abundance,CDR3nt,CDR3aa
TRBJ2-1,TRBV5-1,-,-,TGCGCCAGCAGCTTGGGCCCGAGACTAGGAAACCTGGATGAGCAGTTCTTC,CASSLGPRLGNLDEQFF
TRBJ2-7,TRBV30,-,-,TGTGCCTGGAGTGTACTTAAGTTCTCCTACGAGCAGTACTTC,CAWSVLKFSYEQYF
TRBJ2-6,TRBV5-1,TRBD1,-,TGCGCCAGCAGCCCACCTCCGGGACAGGGGACTTTC,CASSPPPGQGTF
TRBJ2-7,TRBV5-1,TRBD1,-,TGCGCCAGCAGCTGGGGGACAGGGGGCGTCGAGCAGTACTTC,CASSWGTGGVEQYF
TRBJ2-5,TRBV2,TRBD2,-,TGTGCCAGCCCGCGGGAGGACCAAGAGACCCAGTACTTC,CASPREDQETQYF
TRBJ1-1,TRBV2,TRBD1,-,TGTGCCAGCGGGACAGGAGGAGACACTGAAGCTTTCTTT,CASGTGGDTEAFF
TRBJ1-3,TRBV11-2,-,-,TGTGCCAGCAGCTCCCTTGGGAGCTCTGGAAACACCATATATTTT,CASSSLGSSGNTIYF
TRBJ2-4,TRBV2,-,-,TGTGCCAGCAGTGAATGGCAGGGCAAAAACATTCAGTACTTC,CASSEWQGKNIQYF
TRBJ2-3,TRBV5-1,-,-,TGCGCCAGCAGCGCGCAGGCAGATACGCAGTATTTT,CASSAQADTQYF
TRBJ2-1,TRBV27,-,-,TGTGCCAGCAGTTCTCAGGAGTCCCAGTTCTTC,CASSSQESQFF
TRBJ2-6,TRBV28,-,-,TGTGCCAGCAGTTTCAGAGTCCGGGACCCCCGTGTCCTGACTTTC,CASSFRVRDPRVLTF
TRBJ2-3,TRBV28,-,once,TGTGCCAGCAGTCCCCATTTGACGCCTACAGATACGCAGTATTTT,CASSPHLTPTDTQYF
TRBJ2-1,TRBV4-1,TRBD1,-,TGCGCCAGCAGCCGAGAGCCAACAGGGGTTAAGTTCTTC,CASSREPTGVKFF
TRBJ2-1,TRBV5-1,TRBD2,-,TGCGCCAGCAGACCCGGGACTAGCGGGAGGGCTGAGCAGTTCTTC,CASRPGTSGRAEQFF
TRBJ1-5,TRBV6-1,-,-,TGTGCCAGCAGTGATACCCCAGGCAATCAGCCCCAGCATTTT,CASSDTPGNQPQHF
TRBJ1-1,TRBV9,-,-,TGTGCCAGCAGCGTTCAGGGGTCGGTCTACGCTGAAGCTTTCTTT,CASSVQGSVYAEAFF
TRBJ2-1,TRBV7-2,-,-,TGTGCCAGCAGCTTAGGGACGGCGGAGGGAAGGCAGTTCTTC,CASSLGTAEGRQFF
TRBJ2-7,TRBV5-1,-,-,TGCGCCAGCAGCCCCGCGGGGAACGAGCAGTACTTC,CASSPAGNEQYF
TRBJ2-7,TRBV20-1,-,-,TGCAGTGCTCCCGGACCCTACGAGCAGTACTTC,CSAPGPYEQYF